Included here is one T cell receptor (beta chain) sequence, with context. Its cognate antigen is unknown. The sample originates from a study of post-analysis software for immune sequencing data. Background on the study: Patients with relapsing-remitting, secondary progressive and progressive-relapsing multiple sclerosis courses were all represented. Findings of the study overall: Among 5 or 6 TRBV segments more frequent in patients than controls were TRBV5-6, TRBV5-1 and TRBV20-1. For normalized Chao1 diversity, multiple sclerosis patients scored significantly lower than controls did. Batch-matched samples strongly co-clustered by F measure.

Trimming cost V 1 base and J 6 bases, with 12 bases left between them. Looked up from germline, CDR1 is SGHDN and CDR2 is FVKESK. The CDR3 covers 15 residues. Unique molecular identifiers featured in each of the TCR beta cDNA libraries. Roughly 450,000 cDNA molecules were recovered from an input of about 0.9 to 11 million T cells. MiXCR, run by TCRdb on the PCR reads, gives a single entry per CDR3 protein. The table records 150,000 to 200,000 distinct CDR3 sequences, about 29% of them present only once. The receptor's source is a girl aged 10 to 17 with multiple sclerosis. The sample consisted of blood. This chain connects TRBV14 to TRBJ2-2, with a weak D call TRBD1 (6 bases). CDR3 nucleotide sequence: TGTGCCAGCAGCCAAGTCACAGGGCAGGCCGGGGAGCTGTTTTTT. Amino acid sequence: CASSQVTGQAGELFF.